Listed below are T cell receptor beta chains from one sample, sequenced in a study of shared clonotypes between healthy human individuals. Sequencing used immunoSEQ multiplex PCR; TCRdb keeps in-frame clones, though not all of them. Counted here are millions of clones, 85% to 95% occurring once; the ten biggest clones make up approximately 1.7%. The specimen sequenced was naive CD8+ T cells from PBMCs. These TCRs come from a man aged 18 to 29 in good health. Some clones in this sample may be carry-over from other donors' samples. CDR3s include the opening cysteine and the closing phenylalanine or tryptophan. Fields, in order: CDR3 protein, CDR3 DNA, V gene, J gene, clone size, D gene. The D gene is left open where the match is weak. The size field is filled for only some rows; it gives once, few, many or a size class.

CASNYRGDPYGYTF,TGTGCCAGCAACTACCGGGGCGACCCCTATGGCTACACCTTC,TRBV13,TRBJ1-2,few,.
CASRPINPSTDTQYF,TGTGCCAGCAGGCCCATAAACCCTTCCACAGATACGCAGTATTTT,TRBV27,TRBJ2-3,.,.
CASSLGARERHF,TGTGCCAGCAGCTTGGGGGCGAGGGAACGTCACTTC,TRBV5-4,TRBJ2-4,once,.
CASSIETQYF,TGTGCCAGCAGTATAGAGACCCAGTACTTC,TRBV6-1,TRBJ2-5,.,.
CASSDKGGSPTDTQYF,TGTGCCAGCAGTGACAAAGGGGGATCCCCCACAGATACGCAGTATTTT,TRBV6-4,TRBJ2-3,.,.
CASSDPRGTKNIQYF,TGCGCCAGCAGTGATCCCCGGGGGACCAAAAACATTCAGTACTTC,TRBV5-1,TRBJ2-4,.,.
CASSELGTAKNIQYF,TGTGCCAGCAGTGAATTAGGAACAGCCAAAAACATTCAGTACTTC,TRBV6-1,TRBJ2-4,.,.
CASSGRDYPFGETQYF,TGTGCCAGCAGCGGTCGGGACTACCCTTTTGGGGAGACCCAGTACTTC,TRBV11-2,TRBJ2-5,.,TRBD2
CASSEQGSNQPQHF,TGTGCCAGCAGCGAACAGGGAAGCAATCAGCCCCAGCATTTT,TRBV7-2,TRBJ1-5,few,.
CASTLPAGELFF,TGTGCCAGCACCCTTCCAGCCGGGGAGCTGTTTTTT,TRBV7-9,TRBJ2-2,.,.
CASSAGLGQVSYEQYF,TGCGCCAGCAGCGCCGGACTCGGACAAGTCTCCTACGAGCAGTACTTC,TRBV5-1,TRBJ2-7,.,.
CASSLDADEAFF,TGTGCCAGCAGCTTGGACGCGGACGAAGCTTTCTTT,TRBV5-6,TRBJ1-1,.,.
CASSLILARQETQYF,TGTGCCAGCAGCTTAATCCTGGCCAGGCAGGAGACCCAGTACTTC,TRBV7-6,TRBJ2-5,.,.
CASSPRDRALYEQYF,TGCGCCAGCAGCCCCCGGGACAGGGCGCTCTACGAGCAGTACTTC,TRBV5-1,TRBJ2-7,.,TRBD1
CASSPTEYRDNEQYF,TGTGCCAGCAGCCCCACAGAATACCGTGACAACGAGCAGTACTTC,TRBV7-8,TRBJ2-7,.,.
CASSNLGSSYNEQFF,TGTGCCAGTAGTAACTTGGGGAGCTCCTACAATGAGCAGTTCTTC,TRBV19,TRBJ2-1,once,.
CASSLLAGGSYEQYF,TGTGCCAGCAGCCTTCTAGCGGGAGGCTCCTACGAGCAGTACTTC,TRBV5-8,TRBJ2-7,.,TRBD2
CASSLSSTGLEEQYF,TGTGCCAGCAGTTTATCGAGTACAGGGCTCGAGGAGCAGTACTTC,TRBV27,TRBJ2-7,.,.
CASRDPPAYEQYF,TGTGCCAGCAGGGATCCCCCCGCCTACGAGCAGTACTTC,TRBV28,TRBJ2-7,.,.
CASSLFGGYLKDEQFF,TGTGCCAGCAGTTTATTTGGGGGGTACCTTAAAGATGAGCAGTTCTTC,TRBV27,TRBJ2-1,once,.
CASSGTSESSSYNEQFF,TGTGCCAGCAGCGGGACGTCAGAGTCGAGCTCCTACAATGAGCAGTTCTTC,TRBV9,TRBJ2-1,.,.
CASSGPVSGYEQYF,TGTGCCAGCAGCGGCCCCGTAAGCGGGTACGAGCAGTACTTC,TRBV9,TRBJ2-7,.,.
CASSQEGTGQAKNIQYF,TGCGCCAGCAGCCAAGAGGGTACAGGGCAGGCCAAAAACATTCAGTACTTC,TRBV4-1,TRBJ2-4,.,.
CASTSGQGNNEQFF,TGTGCCAGTACCTCGGGACAGGGCAACAATGAGCAGTTCTTC,TRBV19,TRBJ2-1,once,TRBD1
CASSVASGRAGELFF,TGTGCCAGCAGCGTAGCTAGCGGGAGGGCCGGGGAGCTGTTTTTT,TRBV9,TRBJ2-2,.,TRBD2
CASSSNEKLFF,TGTGCCAGCAGTTCTAATGAAAAACTGTTTTTT,TRBV6-6,TRBJ1-4,.,.
CASSQLGTTDTGELFF,TGTGCCAGCAGCCAACTCGGGACTACAGACACCGGGGAGCTGTTTTTT,TRBV14,TRBJ2-2,.,TRBD2
CATSRGGGAGNQPQHF,TGTGCCACCAGCAGAGGGGGGGGCGCCGGCAATCAGCCCCAGCATTTT,TRBV15,TRBJ1-5,.,.
CASSPYRRKETQYF,TGTGCCAGCAGTCCATACAGGAGAAAAGAGACCCAGTACTTC,TRBV28,TRBJ2-5,.,.
CASSSSGTALYEQYF,TGTGCCAGCAGTTCAAGCGGGACTGCCTTGTACGAGCAGTACTTC,TRBV27,TRBJ2-7,.,TRBD2
CASSEAGAYNEQFF,TGTGCCAGCAGTGAAGCGGGAGCGTACAATGAGCAGTTCTTC,TRBV6-1,TRBJ2-1,.,.
CASSDGPGFYGGYTF,TGTGCCAGCAGTGATGGTCCCGGGTTTTACGGTGGCTACACCTTC,TRBV2,TRBJ1-2,.,.
CASSFLGALADTQYF,TGTGCCAGCAGTTTCTTGGGGGCGCTTGCAGATACGCAGTATTTT,TRBV27,TRBJ2-3,once,.
CASSVAQLAGVLDEQFF,TGTGCCAGCAGCGTAGCACAACTAGCGGGAGTTCTCGATGAGCAGTTCTTC,TRBV9,TRBJ2-1,.,TRBD2
CASSLGTGVHEQYF,TGTGCCAGCAGCCTCGGGACAGGGGTCCACGAGCAGTACTTC,TRBV6-6,TRBJ2-7,.,TRBD1
CASTPGDEQFF,TGTGCCAGCACGCCGGGGGATGAGCAGTTCTTC,TRBV6-1,TRBJ2-1,.,.
CASSLDRPYEQYF,TGTGCCAGCAGCTTGGACAGACCCTACGAGCAGTACTTC,TRBV11-2,TRBJ2-7,.,.
CSETGGGSFTDTQYF,TGCAGCGAAACTGGAGGCGGGAGCTTTACAGATACGCAGTATTTT,TRBV29-1,TRBJ2-3,.,TRBD2
CASSLVGRGYEQYF,TGTGCCAGCAGCTTAGTAGGACGTGGGTACGAGCAGTACTTC,TRBV11-2,TRBJ2-7,.,.
CAWEGAGGFAGNTIYF,TGTGCCTGGGAGGGGGCAGGGGGCTTTGCTGGAAACACCATATATTTT,TRBV30,TRBJ1-3,few,TRBD1
CASSKVGGGGDQPQHF,TGTGCCAGCAGCAAAGTAGGAGGGGGAGGAGATCAGCCCCAGCATTTT,TRBV21-1,TRBJ1-5,.,.
CASSLLAGLGNEQFF,TGTGCCAGCAGCTTGCTAGCGGGGCTGGGTAATGAGCAGTTCTTC,TRBV5-4,TRBJ2-1,.,TRBD2
CASSLTGSGNVETQYF,TGTGCCAGCAGCTTGACAGGGAGCGGGAATGTAGAGACCCAGTACTTC,TRBV5-4,TRBJ2-5,.,.
CASSLSPASGSREQYF,TGTGCCAGCAGCTTATCCCCGGCTAGCGGGAGTCGCGAGCAGTACTTC,TRBV11-2,TRBJ2-7,.,TRBD2
CASSPGVGAAEQYF,TGTGCCAGCAGCCCCGGGGTTGGGGCCGCCGAGCAGTACTTC,TRBV7-6,TRBJ2-7,once,.
CASSDGPEAFF,TGCGCCAGCAGTGACGGGCCTGAAGCTTTCTTT,TRBV10-1,TRBJ1-1,.,.
CASTNTAYGYTF,TGTGCCAGCACGAACACTGCTTATGGCTACACCTTC,TRBV6-6,TRBJ1-2,once,.
CASSSDFLAGNTIYF,TGTGCCAGCAGCTCGGACTTCTTAGCCGGAAACACCATATATTTT,TRBV11-2,TRBJ1-3,.,.
CASSSAQRETYNEQFF,TGTGCCAGCAGCTCCGCCCAGAGGGAGACTTACAATGAGCAGTTCTTC,TRBV7-9,TRBJ2-1,.,.